A single count supports the clone carrying this T cell receptor beta chain. Its target is unknown. The CDR3 contains 16 residues. Germline V gene lookup returns CDR1 LNHDA and CDR2 SQIVND (reference sequence). The V segment lost 6 bases and the J segment 9 bases; nucleotides outside the gene matches: 15. The sample originates from a study of TIL therapy for anti-PD-1-resistant metastatic lung cancer. Study-level background: Progressing patients received lymphodepletion, expanded TIL infusion and IL-2. By whole-exome sequencing, median non-synonymous tumor mutation burden was roughly 1.4 mutations per megabase.

Study-wide results and limits: The baseline peripheral repertoire was partially replaced by infused TIL clonotypes that later decayed.

Regarding time point: pre-treatment sample, taken before nivolumab and TIL therapy. Enrollment ran from 2017 to January 2020. This was the immunoSEQ v3 assay. Sequencing used immunoSEQ multiplex PCR; TCRdb keeps in-frame clones, though not all of them. The profile shows roughly 54,000 clones, 80% to 90% of them singletons. Sequenced material: blood, taken at baseline. The rearrangement joins TRBV19 to TRBJ2-1, with 9 positions matching TRBD2. This sequence was found in a person aged 25-85 years with non-small cell lung cancer. The chain's CDR3 is CASSPWVAGGRSEQFF. DNA of the CDR3: TGTGCCAGTAGCCCTTGGGTGGCGGGGGGGCGGAGTGAGCAGTTCTTC. The variable domain in full, completed from reference TRBV19 and TRBJ2-1, reads DGGITQSPKYLFRKEGQNVTLSCEQNLNHDAMYWYRQDPGQGLRLIYYSQIVNDFQKGDIAEGYSVSREKKESFPLTVTSAQKNPTAFYLCASSPWVAGGRSEQFFGPGTRLTVL.